In this sample, the clone carrying this TCR beta chain turned up a few times. Its target is unknown. This entry belongs to a study of T-cell memory formation after mild COVID-19. This CDR3 spans 15 amino acids. Germline loops: CDR1 MNHEY, CDR2 SVGAGI. Between the trimmed V and J ends, which lost 5 bases and 7 bases, there was a span of 20 bases. Study-wide results and limits: Contracting CD4+ clones sat mainly in CM and EM; CD8+ in EMRA. Contracting clones, day 15 to 85, had balanced CD4/CD8, and later expanders favored CD4+. The finding that pre-infection memory included some responding clones suggested that cross-reactive memory joined.

TCRdb redid the calling of the 5' RACE reads with MiXCR, one entry per CDR3 protein. The repertoire holds around 300,000 distinct CDR3 sequences, with 13% to 15% as singletons. The source material was PBMCs or a T cell subset sorted from them (not recorded which). The receptor was derived from a man aged 18 to 30 who had mild COVID-19 (a few samples of this study predate the infection). Cell type and time point are not known. The chain has TRBV6-5 and TRBJ1-2, with D uncertain. CDR3 loop: CASSKRTLTSGGYTF. For the CDR3, the DNA is TGTGCCAGCAGTAAACGGACCCTAACGAGCGGTGGCTACACCTTC.